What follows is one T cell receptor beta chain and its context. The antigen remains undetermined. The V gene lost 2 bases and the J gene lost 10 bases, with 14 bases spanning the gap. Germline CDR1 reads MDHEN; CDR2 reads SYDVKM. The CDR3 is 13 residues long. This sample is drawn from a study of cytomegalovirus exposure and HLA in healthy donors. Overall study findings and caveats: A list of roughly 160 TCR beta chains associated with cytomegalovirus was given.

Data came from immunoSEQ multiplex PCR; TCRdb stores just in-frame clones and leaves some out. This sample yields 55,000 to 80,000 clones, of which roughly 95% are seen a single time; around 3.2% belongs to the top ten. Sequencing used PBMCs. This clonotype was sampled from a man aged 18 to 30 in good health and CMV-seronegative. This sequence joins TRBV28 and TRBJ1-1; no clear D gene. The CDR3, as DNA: TGTGCCAGCAGTTTAGTTGGAGGTCGAGGAGCTTTCTTT. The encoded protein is CASSLVGGRGAFF. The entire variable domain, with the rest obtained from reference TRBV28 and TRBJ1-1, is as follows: DVKVTQSSRYLVKRTGEKVFLECVQDMDHENMFWYRQDPGLGLRLIYFSYDVKMKEKGDIPEGYSVSREKKERFSLILESASTNQTSMYLCASSLVGGRGAFFGQGTRLTVV.